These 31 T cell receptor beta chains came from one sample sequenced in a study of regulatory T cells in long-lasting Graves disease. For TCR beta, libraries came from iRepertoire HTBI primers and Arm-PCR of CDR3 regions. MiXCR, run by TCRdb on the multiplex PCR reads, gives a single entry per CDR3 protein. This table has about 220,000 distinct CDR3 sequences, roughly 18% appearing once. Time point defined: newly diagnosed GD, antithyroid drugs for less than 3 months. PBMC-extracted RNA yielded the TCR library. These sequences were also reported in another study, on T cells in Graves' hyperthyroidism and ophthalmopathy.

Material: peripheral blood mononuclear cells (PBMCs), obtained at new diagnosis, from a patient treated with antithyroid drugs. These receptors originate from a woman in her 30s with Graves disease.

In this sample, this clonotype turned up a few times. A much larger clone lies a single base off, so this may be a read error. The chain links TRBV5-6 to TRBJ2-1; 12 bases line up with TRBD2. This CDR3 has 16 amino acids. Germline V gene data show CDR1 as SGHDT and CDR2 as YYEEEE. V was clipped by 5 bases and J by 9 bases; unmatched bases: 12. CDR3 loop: CASSSETSGSWSEQFF. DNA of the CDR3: TGTGCCAGCAGTTCAGAGACTAGCGGGAGTTGGTCTGAGCAGTTCTTC.

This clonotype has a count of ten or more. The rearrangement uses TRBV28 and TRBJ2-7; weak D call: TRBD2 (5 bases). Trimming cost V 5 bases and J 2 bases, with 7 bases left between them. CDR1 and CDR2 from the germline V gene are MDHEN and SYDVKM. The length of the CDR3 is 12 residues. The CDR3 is CASSIGAYEQYF. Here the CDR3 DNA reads TGTGCCAGCAGTATCGGGGCCTACGAGCAGTACTTC.

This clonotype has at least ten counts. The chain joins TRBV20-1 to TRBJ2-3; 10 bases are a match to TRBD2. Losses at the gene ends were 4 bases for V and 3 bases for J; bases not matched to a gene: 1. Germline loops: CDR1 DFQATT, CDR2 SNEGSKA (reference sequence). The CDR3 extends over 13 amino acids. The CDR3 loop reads CSAIAGGTDTQYF. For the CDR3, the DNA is TGCAGTGCTATAGCGGGGGGTACAGATACGCAGTATTTT.

The CDR3 sequence is CASSELASPSVGDEQYF. The CDR3 DNA sequence: TGTGCCAGCAGTGAGTTAGCGTCCCCAAGTGTGGGCGACGAGCAGTACTTC. J is TRBJ2-7 and V is TRBV6-1, with D maybe TRBD2 (5 bases). The ends were cut back, 3 bases at V and 5 bases at J, with 23 bases in the middle. Germline CDR1 MNHNS, CDR2 SASEGT. The CDR3 contains 17 residues.

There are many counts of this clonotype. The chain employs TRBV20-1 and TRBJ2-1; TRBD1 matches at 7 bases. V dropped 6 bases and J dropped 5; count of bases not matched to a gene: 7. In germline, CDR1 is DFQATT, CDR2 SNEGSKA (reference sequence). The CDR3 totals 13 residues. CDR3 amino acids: CSACSDRNNEQFF. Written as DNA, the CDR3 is TGCAGTGCGTGTTCGGACAGGAACAATGAGCAGTTCTTC.

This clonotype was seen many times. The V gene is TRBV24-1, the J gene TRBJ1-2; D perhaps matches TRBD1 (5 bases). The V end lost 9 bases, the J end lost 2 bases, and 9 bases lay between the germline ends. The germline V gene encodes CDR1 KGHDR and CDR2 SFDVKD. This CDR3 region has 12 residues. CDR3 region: CATGGGNYGYTF. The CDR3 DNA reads TGTGCCACCGGGGGGGGGAACTATGGCTACACCTTC.

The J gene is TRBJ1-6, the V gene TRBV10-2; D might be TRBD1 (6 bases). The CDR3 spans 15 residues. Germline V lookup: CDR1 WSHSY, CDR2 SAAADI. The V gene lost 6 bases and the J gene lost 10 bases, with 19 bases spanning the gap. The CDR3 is CASSALVGGKSPLHF. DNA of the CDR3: TGCGCCAGCAGCGCCCTGGTGGGGGGCAAATCACCCCTCCACTTT.

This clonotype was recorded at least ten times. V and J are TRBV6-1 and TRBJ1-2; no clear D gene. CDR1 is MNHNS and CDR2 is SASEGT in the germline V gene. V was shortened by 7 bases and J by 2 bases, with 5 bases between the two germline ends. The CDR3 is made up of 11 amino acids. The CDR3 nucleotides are TGTGCCAGCATGGACAACTATGGCTACACCTTC. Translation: CASMDNYGYTF.

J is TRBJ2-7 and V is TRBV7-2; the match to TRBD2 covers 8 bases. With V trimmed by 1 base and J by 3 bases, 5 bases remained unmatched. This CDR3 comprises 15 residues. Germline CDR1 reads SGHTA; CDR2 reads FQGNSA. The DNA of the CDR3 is TGTGCCAGCAGCTTAGGGAGCGGGAGTGTCTACGAGCAGTACTTC. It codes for CASSLGSGSVYEQYF.

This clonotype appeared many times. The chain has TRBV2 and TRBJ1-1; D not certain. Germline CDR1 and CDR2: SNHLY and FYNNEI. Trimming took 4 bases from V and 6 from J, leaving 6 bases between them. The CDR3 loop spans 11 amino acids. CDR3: CASSADPEAFF. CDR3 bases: TGTGCCAGCAGTGCTGACCCTGAAGCTTTCTTT.

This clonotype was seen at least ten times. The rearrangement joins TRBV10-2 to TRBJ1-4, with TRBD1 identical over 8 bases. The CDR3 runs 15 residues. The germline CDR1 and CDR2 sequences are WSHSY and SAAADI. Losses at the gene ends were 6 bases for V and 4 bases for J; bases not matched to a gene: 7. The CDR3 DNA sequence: TGCGCCAGCAGGGATACAGGGGGAAGTAATGAAAAACTGTTTTTT. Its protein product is CASRDTGGSNEKLFF.

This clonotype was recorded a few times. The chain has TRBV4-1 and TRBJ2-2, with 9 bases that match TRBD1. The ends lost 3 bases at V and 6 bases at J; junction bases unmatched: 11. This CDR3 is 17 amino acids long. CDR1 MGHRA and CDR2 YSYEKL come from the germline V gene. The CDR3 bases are TGCGCCAGCAGCCACTCCGGGACAGGGTTTCGTCCCGGGGAGCTGTTTTTT. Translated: CASSHSGTGFRPGELFF.

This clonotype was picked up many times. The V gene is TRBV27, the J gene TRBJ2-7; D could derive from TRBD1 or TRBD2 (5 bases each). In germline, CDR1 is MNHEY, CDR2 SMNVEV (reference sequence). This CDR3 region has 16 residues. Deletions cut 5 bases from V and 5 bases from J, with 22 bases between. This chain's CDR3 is CASSRRTGTESHEQYF. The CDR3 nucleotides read TGTGCCAGCAGTAGACGGACCGGGACGGAAAGCCACGAGCAGTACTTC.

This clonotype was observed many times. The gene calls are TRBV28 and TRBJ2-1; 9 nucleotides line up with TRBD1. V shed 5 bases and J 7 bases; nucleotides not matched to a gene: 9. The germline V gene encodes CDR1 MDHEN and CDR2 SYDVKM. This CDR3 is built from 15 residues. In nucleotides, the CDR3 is TGTGCCAGCAGTCTCCCGACAGGGGGTTTGAATGAGCAGTTCTTC. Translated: CASSLPTGGLNEQFF.

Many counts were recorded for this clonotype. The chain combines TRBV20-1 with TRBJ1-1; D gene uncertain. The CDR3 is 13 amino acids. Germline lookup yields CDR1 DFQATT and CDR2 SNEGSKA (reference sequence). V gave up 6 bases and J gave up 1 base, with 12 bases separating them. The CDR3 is CSALGLRNTEAFF. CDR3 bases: TGCAGTGCCCTGGGCCTCAGGAACACTGAAGCTTTCTTT.

This CDR3 reads CASSPSLTGWSTF. The CDR3 nucleotides are TGTGCCAGCAGCCCGTCGCTTACAGGTTGGAGCACCTTC. The genes are TRBV7-9 and TRBJ1-2; TRBD1 is a possible D gene (5 bases). The CDR3 extends over 13 amino acids. Germline V gives CDR1 SEHNR, CDR2 FQNEAQ (reference sequence). Trimming pared 5 bases from V and 13 bases from J, leaving 20 bases between.

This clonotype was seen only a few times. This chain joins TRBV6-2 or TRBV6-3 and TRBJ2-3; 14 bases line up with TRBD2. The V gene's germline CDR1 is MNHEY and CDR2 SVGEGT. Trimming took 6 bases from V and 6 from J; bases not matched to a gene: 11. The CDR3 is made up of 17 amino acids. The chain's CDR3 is CASRRPGLAGDRDTQYF. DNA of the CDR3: TGTGCCAGCAGACGGCCGGGACTAGCGGGAGATAGGGATACGCAGTATTTT.

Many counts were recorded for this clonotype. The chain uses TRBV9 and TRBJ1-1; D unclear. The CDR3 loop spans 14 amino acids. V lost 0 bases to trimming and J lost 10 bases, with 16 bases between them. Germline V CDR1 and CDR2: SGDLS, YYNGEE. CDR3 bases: TGTGCCAGCAGCGTAGGGGTGGGGTCGCCTCTAGCTTTCTTT. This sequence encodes CASSVGVGSPLAFF. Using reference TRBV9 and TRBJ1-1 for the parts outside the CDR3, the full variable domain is DSGVTQTPKHLITATGQRVTLRCSPRSGDLSVYWYQQSLDQGLQFLIQYYNGEERAKGNILERFSAQQFPDLHSELNLSSLELGDSALYFCASSVGVGSPLAFFGQGTRLTVV.

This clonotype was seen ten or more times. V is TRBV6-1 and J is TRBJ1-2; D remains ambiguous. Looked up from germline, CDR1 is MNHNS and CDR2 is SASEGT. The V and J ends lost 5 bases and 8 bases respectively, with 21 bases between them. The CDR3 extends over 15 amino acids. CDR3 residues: CASSPQGSTPGGYTF. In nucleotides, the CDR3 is TGTGCCAGCAGTCCCCAAGGTTCGACTCCGGGGGGCTACACCTTC.

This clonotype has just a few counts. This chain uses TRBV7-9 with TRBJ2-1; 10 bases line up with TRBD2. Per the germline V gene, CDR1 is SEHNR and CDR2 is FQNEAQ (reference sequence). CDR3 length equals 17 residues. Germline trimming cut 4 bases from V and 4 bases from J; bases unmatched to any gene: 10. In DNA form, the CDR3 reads TGTGCCAGCAGCTCCCACGAGGGACTAGCGAGGTACAATGAGCAGTTCTTC. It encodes CASSSHEGLARYNEQFF.

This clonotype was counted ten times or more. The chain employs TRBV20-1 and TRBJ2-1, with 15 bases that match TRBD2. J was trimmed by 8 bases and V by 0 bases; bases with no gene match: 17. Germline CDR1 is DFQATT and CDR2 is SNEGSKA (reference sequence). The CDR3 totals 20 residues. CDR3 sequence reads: CSARDLLGLAGGPGSDEQFF. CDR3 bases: TGCAGTGCTAGAGATCTATTAGGACTAGCGGGAGGGCCCGGTAGCGATGAGCAGTTCTTC.

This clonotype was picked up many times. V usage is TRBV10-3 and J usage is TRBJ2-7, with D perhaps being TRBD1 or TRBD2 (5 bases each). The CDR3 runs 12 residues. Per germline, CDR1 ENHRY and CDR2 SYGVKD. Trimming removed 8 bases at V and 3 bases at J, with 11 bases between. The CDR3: CAIGDGVYEQYF. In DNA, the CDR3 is TGTGCCATCGGGGACGGAGTCTACGAGCAGTACTTC.

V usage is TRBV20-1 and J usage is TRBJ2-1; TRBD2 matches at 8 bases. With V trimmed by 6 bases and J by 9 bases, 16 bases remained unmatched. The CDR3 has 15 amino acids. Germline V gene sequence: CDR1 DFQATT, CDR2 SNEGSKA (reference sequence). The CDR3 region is CSASSPLAGGVEQFF. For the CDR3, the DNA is TGCAGTGCGAGCTCCCCGCTAGCGGGCGGGGTTGAGCAGTTCTTC.

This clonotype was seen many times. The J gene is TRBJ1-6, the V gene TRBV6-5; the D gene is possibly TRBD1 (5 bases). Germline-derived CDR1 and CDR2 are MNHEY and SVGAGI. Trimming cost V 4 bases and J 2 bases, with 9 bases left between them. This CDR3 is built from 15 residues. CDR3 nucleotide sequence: TGTGCCAGCAGTTCGACAGTCCCCTATAATTCACCCCTCCACTTT. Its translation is CASSSTVPYNSPLHF.

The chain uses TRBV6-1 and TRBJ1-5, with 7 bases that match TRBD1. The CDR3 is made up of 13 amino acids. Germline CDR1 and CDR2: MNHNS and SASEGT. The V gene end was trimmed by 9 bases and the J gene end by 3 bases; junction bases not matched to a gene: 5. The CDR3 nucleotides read TGTGCCAGTGGGACAGCCCCCAATCAGCCCCAGCATTTT. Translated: CASGTAPNQPQHF.

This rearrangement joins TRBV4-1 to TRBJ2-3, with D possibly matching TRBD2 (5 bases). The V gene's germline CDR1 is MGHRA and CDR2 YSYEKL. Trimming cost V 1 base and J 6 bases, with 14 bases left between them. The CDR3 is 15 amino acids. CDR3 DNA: TGCGCCAGCAGCCAAGGATACGGGGTCATGGATACGCAGTATTTT. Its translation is CASSQGYGVMDTQYF.

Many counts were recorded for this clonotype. CDR3 nucleotide sequence: TGCAGTGCTAGTGGACTTGGGGTCCTCCACTTT. This encodes CSASGLGVLHF. The V and J genes are TRBV20-1 and TRBJ1-6; no clear D. This CDR3 region has 11 residues. Trimming removed 3 bases at V and 15 bases at J, with 12 bases between. The germline V gene encodes CDR1 DFQATT and CDR2 SNEGSKA (reference sequence).

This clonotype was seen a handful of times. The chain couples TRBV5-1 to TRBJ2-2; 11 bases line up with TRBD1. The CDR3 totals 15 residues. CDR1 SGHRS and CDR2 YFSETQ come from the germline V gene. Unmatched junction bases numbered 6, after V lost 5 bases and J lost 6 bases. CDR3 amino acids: CASREPGQGAGELFF. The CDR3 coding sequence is TGCGCCAGCAGGGAACCGGGACAGGGGGCCGGGGAGCTGTTTTTT.

CDR3 residues: CASSASRGQADGYTF. CDR3 bases: TGTGCCAGCAGCGCCTCAAGGGGGCAGGCCGATGGCTACACCTTC. The chain employs TRBV9 and TRBJ1-2; TRBD1 aligns across 7 bases. The junction had 11 bases not matched to a gene; V was cut back by 3 bases and J by 6 bases. Germline V gene data show CDR1 as SGDLS and CDR2 as YYNGEE. The CDR3 covers 15 residues.

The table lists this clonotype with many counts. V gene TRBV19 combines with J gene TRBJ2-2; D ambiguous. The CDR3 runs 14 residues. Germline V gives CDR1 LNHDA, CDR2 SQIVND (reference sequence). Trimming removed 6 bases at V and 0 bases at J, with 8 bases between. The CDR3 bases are TGTGCCAGTAGGTGGGCGTCGAACACCGGGGAGCTGTTTTTT. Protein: CASRWASNTGELFF.

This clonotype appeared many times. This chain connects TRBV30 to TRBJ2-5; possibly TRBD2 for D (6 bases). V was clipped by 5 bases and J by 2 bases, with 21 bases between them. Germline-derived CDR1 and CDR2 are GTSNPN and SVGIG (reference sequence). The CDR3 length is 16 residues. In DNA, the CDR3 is TGTGCCTGGGGGCGAGACCAGCGGGCCCCACAAGAGACCCAGTACTTC. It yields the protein CAWGRDQRAPQETQYF.